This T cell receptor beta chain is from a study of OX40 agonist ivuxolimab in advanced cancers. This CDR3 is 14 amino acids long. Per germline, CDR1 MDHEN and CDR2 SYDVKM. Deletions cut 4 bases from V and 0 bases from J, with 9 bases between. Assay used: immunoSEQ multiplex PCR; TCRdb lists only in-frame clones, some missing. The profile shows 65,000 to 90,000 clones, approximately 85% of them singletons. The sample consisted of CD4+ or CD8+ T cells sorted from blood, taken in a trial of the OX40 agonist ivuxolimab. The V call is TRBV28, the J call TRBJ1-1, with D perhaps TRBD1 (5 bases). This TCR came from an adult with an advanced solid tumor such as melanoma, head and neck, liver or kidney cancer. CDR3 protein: CASSSPTVNTEAFF. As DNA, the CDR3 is TGTGCCAGCAGTTCCCCGACAGTGAACACTGAAGCTTTCTTT.